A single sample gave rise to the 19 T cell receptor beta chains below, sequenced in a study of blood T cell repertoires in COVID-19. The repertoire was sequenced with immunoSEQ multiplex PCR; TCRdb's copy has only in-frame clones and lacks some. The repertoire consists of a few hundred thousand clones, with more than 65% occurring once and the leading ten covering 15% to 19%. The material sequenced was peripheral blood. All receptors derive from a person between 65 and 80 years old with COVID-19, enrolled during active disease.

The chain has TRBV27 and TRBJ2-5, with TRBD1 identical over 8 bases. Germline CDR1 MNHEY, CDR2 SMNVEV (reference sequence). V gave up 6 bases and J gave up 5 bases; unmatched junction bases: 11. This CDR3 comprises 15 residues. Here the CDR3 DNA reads TGTGCCAGCAGCCCCGCGCAGGGGGCGCGGGAGACCCAGTACTTC. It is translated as CASSPAQGARETQYF.

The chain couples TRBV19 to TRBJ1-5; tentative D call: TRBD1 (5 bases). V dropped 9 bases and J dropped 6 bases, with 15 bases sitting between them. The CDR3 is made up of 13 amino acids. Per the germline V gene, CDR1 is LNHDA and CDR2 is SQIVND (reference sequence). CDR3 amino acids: CASSQGMSQPQHF. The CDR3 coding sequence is TGTGCCAGCTCGCAGGGAATGAGTCAGCCCCAGCATTTT.

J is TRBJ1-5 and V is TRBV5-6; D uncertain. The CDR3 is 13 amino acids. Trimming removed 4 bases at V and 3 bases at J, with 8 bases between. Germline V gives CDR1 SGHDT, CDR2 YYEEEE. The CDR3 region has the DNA TGTGCCAGCAGCGGGAGAAACAATCAGCCCCAGCATTTT. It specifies CASSGRNNQPQHF.

The CDR3 protein is CASSQDPSTPYEQYF. The CDR3 DNA follows: TGTGCCAGCAGCCAAGACCCTAGCACCCCCTACGAGCAGTACTTC. This rearrangement joins TRBV11-3 to TRBJ2-7; maybe TRBD2 (5 bases). The V gene's germline CDR1 is SGHNT and CDR2 YENEEA. The V gene lost 5 bases and the J gene lost 2 bases, with 16 bases spanning the gap. CDR3 size: 15 residues.

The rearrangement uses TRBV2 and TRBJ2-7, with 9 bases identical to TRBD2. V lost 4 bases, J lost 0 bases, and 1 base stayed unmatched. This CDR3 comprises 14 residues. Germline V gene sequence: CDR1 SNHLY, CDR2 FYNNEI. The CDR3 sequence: CASSVAGASYEQYF. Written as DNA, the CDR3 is TGTGCCAGCAGTGTAGCGGGGGCCTCCTACGAGCAGTACTTC.

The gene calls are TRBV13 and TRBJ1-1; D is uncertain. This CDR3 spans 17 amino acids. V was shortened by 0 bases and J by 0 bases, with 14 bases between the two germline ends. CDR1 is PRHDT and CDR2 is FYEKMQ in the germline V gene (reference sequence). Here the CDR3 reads CASSLGPLISVNTEAFF. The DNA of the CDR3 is TGTGCCAGCAGCTTAGGCCCCCTAATATCCGTGAACACTGAAGCTTTCTTT.

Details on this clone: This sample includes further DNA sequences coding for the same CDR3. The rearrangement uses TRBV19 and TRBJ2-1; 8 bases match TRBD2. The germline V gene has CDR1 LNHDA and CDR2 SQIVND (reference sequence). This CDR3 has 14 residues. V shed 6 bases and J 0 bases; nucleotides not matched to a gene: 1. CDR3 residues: CASRSGSSYNEQFF. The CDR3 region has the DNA TGTGCCAGTAGGAGCGGGAGCTCCTACAATGAGCAGTTCTTC.

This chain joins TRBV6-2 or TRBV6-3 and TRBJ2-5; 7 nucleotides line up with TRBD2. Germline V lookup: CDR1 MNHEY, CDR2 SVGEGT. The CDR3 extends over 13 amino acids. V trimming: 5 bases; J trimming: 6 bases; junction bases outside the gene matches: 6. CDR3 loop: CASSPAGWQTQYF. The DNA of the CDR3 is TGTGCCAGCAGTCCAGCGGGGTGGCAGACCCAGTACTTC.

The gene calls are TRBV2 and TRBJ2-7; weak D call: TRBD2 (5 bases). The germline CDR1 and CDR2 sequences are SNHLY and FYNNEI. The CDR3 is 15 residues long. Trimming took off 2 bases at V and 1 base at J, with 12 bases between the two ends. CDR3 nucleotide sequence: TGTGCCAGCAGTGAATCACTAGGTGGATCCTACGAGCAGTACTTC. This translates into CASSESLGGSYEQYF.

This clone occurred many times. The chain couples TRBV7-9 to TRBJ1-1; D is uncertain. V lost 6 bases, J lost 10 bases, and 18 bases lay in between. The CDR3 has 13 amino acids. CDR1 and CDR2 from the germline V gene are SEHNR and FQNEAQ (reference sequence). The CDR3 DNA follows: TGTGCCAGCAGTTCTACGGGTGTCTTAGGAGCTTTCTTT. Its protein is CASSSTGVLGAFF.

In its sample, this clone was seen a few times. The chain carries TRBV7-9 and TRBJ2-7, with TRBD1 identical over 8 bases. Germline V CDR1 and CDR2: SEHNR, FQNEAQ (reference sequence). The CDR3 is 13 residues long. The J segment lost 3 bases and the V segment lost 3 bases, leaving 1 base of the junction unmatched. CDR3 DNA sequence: TGTGCCAGCAGCTTGACAGGGGACTACGAGCAGTACTTC. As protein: CASSLTGDYEQYF.

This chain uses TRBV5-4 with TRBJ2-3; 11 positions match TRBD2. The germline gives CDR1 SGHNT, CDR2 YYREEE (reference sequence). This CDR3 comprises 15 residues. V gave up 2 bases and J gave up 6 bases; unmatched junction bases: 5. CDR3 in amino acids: CASSLLAGGPDTQYF. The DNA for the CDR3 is TGTGCCAGCAGCTTATTAGCGGGAGGGCCGGATACGCAGTATTTT.

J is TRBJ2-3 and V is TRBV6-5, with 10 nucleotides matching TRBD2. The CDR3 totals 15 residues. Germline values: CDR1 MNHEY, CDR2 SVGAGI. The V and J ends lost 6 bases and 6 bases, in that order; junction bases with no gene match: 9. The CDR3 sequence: CASRALAGGGDTQYF. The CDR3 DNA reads TGTGCCAGCAGGGCGTTAGCGGGGGGAGGGGATACGCAGTATTTT.

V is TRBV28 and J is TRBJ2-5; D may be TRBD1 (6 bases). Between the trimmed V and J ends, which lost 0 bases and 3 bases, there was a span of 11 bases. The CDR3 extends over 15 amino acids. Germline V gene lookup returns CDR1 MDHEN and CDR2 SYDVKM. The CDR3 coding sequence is TGTGCCAGCAGTTTATGGGGGGCTCGTAAAGAGACCCAGTACTTC. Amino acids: CASSLWGARKETQYF.

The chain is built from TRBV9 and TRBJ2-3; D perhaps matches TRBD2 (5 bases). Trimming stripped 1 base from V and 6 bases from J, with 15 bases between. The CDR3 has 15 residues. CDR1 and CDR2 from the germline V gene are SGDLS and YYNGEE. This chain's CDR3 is CASSVYSGNGDTQYF. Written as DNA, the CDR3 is TGTGCCAGCAGCGTATACTCCGGGAATGGGGATACGCAGTATTTT.

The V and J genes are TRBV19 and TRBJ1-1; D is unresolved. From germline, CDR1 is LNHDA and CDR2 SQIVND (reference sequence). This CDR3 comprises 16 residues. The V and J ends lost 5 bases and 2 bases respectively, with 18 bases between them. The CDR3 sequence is CASSLGQVRGNTEAFF. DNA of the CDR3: TGTGCCAGTAGTCTTGGGCAGGTCCGTGGAAACACTGAAGCTTTCTTT.

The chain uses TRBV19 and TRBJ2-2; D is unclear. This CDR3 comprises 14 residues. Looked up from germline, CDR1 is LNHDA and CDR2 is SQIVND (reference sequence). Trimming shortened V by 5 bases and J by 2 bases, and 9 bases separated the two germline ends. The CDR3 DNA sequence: TGTGCCAGTAGTGCCGCCAGAAACACCGGGGAGCTGTTTTTT. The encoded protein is CASSAARNTGELFF.

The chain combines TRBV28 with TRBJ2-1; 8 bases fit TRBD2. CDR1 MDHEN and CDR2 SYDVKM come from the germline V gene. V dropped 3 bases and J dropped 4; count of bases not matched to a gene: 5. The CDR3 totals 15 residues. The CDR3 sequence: CASSFWSGGYNEQFF. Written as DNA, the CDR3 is TGTGCCAGCAGTTTTTGGAGCGGGGGTTACAATGAGCAGTTCTTC.

CDR3 nucleotide sequence: TGTGCCAGCAGGACGGGGGACAGTATTAACTATGGCTACACCTTC. It codes for CASRTGDSINYGYTF. The V call is TRBV6-5, the J call TRBJ1-2; TRBD1 aligns across 7 bases. Germline values: CDR1 MNHEY, CDR2 SVGAGI. This CDR3 has 15 residues. Unmatched junction bases numbered 8, after V lost 6 bases and J lost 1 base.